The sequence of this T cell receptor (beta chain) was determined in a study of T cell repertoires in cytomegalovirus infection. Study as a whole: CMV infection plus the matching HLA type was flagged by public TCR beta signatures.

The CDR3 is 16 amino acids. The V gene lost 0 bases and the J gene lost 4 bases, with 15 bases spanning the gap. Per the germline V gene, CDR1 is MGHRA and CDR2 is YSYEKL. TCRdb processed the reads anew with MiXCR; each CDR3 protein has one entry. The data contain more than 250,000 distinct CDR3 sequences, roughly an eighth of them singletons. The TCR was taken from a human donor in good health (CMV status not recorded). Some clones in this sample may be carry-over from other donors' samples. The genes are TRBV4-1 and TRBJ1-2; the D gene is possibly TRBD1 (5 bases). Source material: PBMCs. The CDR3 spells CASSQEVGRAGYGYTF. Here the CDR3 DNA reads TGCGCCAGCAGCCAAGAAGTCGGCAGGGCGGGCTATGGCTACACCTTC.